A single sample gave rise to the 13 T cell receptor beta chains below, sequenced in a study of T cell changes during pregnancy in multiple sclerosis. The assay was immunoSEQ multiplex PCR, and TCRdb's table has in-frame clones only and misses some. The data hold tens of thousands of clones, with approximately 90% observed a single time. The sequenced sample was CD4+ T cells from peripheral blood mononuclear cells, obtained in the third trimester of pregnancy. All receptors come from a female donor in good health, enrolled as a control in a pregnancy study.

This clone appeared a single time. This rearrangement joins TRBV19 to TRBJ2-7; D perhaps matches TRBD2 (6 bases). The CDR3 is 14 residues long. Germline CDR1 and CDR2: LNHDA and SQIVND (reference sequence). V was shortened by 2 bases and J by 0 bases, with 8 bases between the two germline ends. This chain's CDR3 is CASSIIGSSYEQYF. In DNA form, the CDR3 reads TGTGCCAGTAGTATAATCGGGAGCTCCTACGAGCAGTACTTC.

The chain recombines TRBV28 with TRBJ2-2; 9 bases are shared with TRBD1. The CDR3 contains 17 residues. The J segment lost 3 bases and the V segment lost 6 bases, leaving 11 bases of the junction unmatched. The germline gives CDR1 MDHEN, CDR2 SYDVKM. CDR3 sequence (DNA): TGTGCCAGCAGCCCCCCTCCGGGACAGGGTTACACCGGGGAGCTGTTTTTT. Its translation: CASSPPPGQGYTGELFF.

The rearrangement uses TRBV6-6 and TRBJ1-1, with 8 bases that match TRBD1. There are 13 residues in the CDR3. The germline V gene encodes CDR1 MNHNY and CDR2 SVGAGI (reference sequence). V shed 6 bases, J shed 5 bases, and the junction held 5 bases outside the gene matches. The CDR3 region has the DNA TGTGCCAGCAGATCCTGGACAGGGACTGAAGCTTTCTTT. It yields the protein CASRSWTGTEAFF.

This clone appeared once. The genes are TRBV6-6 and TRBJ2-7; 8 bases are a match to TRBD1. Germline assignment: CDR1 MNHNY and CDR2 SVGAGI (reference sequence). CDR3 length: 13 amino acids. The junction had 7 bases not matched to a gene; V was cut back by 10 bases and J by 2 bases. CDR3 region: CATGTGLTYEQYF. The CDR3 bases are TGTGCCACGGGGACAGGATTAACCTACGAGCAGTACTTC.

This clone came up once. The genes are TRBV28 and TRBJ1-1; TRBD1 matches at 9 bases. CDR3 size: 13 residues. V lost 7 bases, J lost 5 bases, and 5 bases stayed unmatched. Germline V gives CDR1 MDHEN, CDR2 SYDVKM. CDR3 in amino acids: CASTLTGGTEAFF. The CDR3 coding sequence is TGTGCCAGCACTTTGACAGGGGGGACTGAAGCTTTCTTT. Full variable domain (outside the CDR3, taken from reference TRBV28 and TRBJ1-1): DVKVTQSSRYLVKRTGEKVFLECVQDMDHENMFWYRQDPGLGLRLIYFSYDVKMKEKGDIPEGYSVSREKKERFSLILESASTNQTSMYLCASTLTGGTEAFFGQGTRLTVV.

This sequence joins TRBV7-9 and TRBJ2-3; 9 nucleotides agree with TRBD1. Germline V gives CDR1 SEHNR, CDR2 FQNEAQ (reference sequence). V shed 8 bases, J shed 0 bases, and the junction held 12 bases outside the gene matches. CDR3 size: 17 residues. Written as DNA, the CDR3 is TGTGCCAGCTCACCGGGACAGGGTTCAGGAAGCACAGATACGCAGTATTTT. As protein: CASSPGQGSGSTDTQYF. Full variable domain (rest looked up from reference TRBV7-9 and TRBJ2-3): DTGVSQNPRHKITKRGQNVTFRCDPISEHNRLYWYRQTLGQGPEFLTYFQNEAQLEKSRLLSDRFSAERPKGSFSTLEIQRTEQGDSAMYLCASSPGQGSGSTDTQYFGPGTRLTVL.

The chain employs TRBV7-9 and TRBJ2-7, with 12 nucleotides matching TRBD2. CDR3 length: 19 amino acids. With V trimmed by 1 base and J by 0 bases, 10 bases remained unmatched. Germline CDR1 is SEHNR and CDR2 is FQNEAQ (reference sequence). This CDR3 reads CASSLGRLAGGPSSYEQYF. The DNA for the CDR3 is TGTGCCAGCAGCTTAGGTCGGCTAGCGGGAGGGCCGTCCTCCTACGAGCAGTACTTC.

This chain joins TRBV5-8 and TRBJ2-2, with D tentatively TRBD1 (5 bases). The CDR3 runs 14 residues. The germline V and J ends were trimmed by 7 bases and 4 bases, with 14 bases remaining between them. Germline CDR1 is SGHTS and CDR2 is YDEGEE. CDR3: CASFDRQSTGELFF. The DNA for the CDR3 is TGTGCCAGCTTCGATCGACAGTCCACCGGGGAGCTGTTTTTT.

Written as DNA, the CDR3 is TGTGCCTGGAGTGTAGGAGTAGGCAGGGTCACAGATACGCAGTATTTT. Encoded protein: CAWSVGVGRVTDTQYF. The chain combines TRBV30 with TRBJ2-3; D might be TRBD1 (5 bases). Germline V gives CDR1 GTSNPN, CDR2 SVGIG (reference sequence). Deletions cut 0 bases from V and 2 bases from J, with 15 bases between. The CDR3 contains 16 residues.

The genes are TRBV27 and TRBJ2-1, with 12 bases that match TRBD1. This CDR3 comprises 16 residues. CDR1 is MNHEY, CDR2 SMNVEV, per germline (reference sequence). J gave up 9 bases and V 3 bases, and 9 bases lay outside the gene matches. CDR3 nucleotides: TGTGCCAGCAGTTTCTTAGCGGGACAGGGGGCCGGTGAGCAGTTCTTC. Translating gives CASSFLAGQGAGEQFF.

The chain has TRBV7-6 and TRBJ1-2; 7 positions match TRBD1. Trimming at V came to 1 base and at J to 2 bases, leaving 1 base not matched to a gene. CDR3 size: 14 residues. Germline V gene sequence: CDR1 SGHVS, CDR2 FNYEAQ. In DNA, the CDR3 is TGTGCCAGCAGCTTAGGGGACAGCAACTATGGCTACACCTTC. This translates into CASSLGDSNYGYTF.

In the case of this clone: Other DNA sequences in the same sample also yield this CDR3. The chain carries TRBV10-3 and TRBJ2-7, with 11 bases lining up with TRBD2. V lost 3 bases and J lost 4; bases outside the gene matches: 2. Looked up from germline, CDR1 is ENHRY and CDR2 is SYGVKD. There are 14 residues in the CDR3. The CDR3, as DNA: TGTGCCATCAGTGACGGGACTAGCGGTTACGAGCAGTACTTC. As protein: CAISDGTSGYEQYF.

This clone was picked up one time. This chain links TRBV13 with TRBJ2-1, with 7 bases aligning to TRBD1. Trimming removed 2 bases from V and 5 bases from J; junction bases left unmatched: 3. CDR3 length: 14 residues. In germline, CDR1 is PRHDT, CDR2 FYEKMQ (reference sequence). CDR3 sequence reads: CASSLTRGNNEQFF. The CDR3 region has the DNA TGTGCCAGCAGCTTAACCAGGGGGAACAATGAGCAGTTCTTC.